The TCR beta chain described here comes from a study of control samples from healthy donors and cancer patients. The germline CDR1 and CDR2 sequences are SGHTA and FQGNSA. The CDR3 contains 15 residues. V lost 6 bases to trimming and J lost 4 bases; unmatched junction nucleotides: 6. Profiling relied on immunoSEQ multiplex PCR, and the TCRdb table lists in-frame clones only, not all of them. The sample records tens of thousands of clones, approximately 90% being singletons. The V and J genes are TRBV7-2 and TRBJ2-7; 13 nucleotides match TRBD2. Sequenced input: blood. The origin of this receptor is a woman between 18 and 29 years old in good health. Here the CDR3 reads CASRFTSGGAYEQYF. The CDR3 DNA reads TGTGCCAGCAGGTTTACTAGCGGGGGGGCTTACGAGCAGTACTTC.